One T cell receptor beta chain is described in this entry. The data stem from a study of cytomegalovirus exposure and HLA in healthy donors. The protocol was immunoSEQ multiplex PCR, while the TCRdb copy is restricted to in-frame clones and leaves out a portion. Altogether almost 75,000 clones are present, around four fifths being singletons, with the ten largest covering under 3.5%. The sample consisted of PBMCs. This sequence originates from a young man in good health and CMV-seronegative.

The CDR3 DNA reads as TGTGCCAGAAGAGGCGACAGGATCAATTCACCCCTCCACTTT. This encodes CARRGDRINSPLHF. The V and J genes are TRBV5-3 and TRBJ1-6, with D perhaps matching TRBD1 (6 bases). TRBV5-3 is marked as an open reading frame, function uncertain. The CDR3 extends over 14 amino acids. Trimming took off 5 bases at V and 7 bases at J, with 13 bases between the two ends.